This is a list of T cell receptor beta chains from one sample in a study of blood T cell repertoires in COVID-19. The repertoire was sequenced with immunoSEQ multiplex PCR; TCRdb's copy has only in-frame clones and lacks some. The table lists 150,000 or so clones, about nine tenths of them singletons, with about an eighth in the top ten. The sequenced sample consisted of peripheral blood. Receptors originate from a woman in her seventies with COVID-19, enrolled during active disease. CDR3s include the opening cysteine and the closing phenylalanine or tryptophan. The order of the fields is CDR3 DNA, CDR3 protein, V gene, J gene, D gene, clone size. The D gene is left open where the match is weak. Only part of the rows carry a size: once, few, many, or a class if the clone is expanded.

CDR3nt: TGTGCCAGCAGCTTAGGTTCGGATAGCGGGGGGGCCTTCAATGAGCAGTTCTTC; CDR3aa: CASSLGSDSGGAFNEQFF; v_gene: TRBV11-3; j_gene: TRBJ2-1; d_gene: TRBD2; abundance: -
CDR3nt: TGTGCCAGCAAACCCGGGACAGATACGCAGTATTTT; CDR3aa: CASKPGTDTQYF; v_gene: TRBV28; j_gene: TRBJ2-3; d_gene: -; abundance: -
CDR3nt: TGTGCCAGCAGCCAAGAGATGGATGGGACTAGCGTATACGAGCAGTACTTC; CDR3aa: CASSQEMDGTSVYEQYF; v_gene: TRBV3-1/TRBV3-2; j_gene: TRBJ2-7; d_gene: TRBD2; abundance: -
CDR3nt: TGTGCCAGTTCCTTACTCCGGAGCTCCTACGAGCAGTACTTC; CDR3aa: CASSLLRSSYEQYF; v_gene: TRBV28; j_gene: TRBJ2-7; d_gene: -; abundance: few
CDR3nt: TGTGCCACCGGGACAGGGTTAGGCTATGGCTACACCTTC; CDR3aa: CATGTGLGYGYTF; v_gene: TRBV6-5; j_gene: TRBJ1-2; d_gene: TRBD1; abundance: once
CDR3nt: TGTGCCAGCAGCTCCAGCGGGGGGGTCTACGAGCAGTACTTC; CDR3aa: CASSSSGGVYEQYF; v_gene: TRBV11-1; j_gene: TRBJ2-7; d_gene: TRBD2; abundance: -
CDR3nt: TGCGCCAGCAGTCACCCCGGGGAGGACAGGGTAAACTATGGCTACACCTTC; CDR3aa: CASSHPGEDRVNYGYTF; v_gene: TRBV23-1; j_gene: TRBJ1-2; d_gene: TRBD1; abundance: -
CDR3nt: TGTGCCTGGAGTCCGCACGCGTTCCATAATTCACCCCTCCACTTT; CDR3aa: CAWSPHAFHNSPLHF; v_gene: TRBV30; j_gene: TRBJ1-6; d_gene: -; abundance: -
CDR3nt: TGCGCCAGCAGTCCCGGGGGGAATAGTCAGCCCCAGCATTTT; CDR3aa: CASSPGGNSQPQHF; v_gene: TRBV4-1; j_gene: TRBJ1-5; d_gene: -; abundance: -
CDR3nt: TGTGCCAGCAGCTTAGGGTCTAGCGGGGGACCCCAAGAGACCCAGTACTTC; CDR3aa: CASSLGSSGGPQETQYF; v_gene: TRBV7-9; j_gene: TRBJ2-5; d_gene: TRBD2; abundance: many
CDR3nt: TGTGCCAGTAGTGGACTAGCGGGGGATCAGTACGAGCAGTACTTC; CDR3aa: CASSGLAGDQYEQYF; v_gene: TRBV19; j_gene: TRBJ2-7; d_gene: TRBD2; abundance: once
CDR3nt: TGTGCCAGCAGCCGGACAGGTATCGGTGAAAAACTGTTTTTT; CDR3aa: CASSRTGIGEKLFF; v_gene: TRBV5-6; j_gene: TRBJ1-4; d_gene: TRBD1; abundance: -
CDR3nt: TGCAGCGTTGATTTGTCCAGGGTAACCCACAATGAGCAGTTCTTC; CDR3aa: CSVDLSRVTHNEQFF; v_gene: TRBV29-1; j_gene: TRBJ2-1; d_gene: -; abundance: -
CDR3nt: TGTGCCAGCTCACCCAGGCTCGACAGGCTCCTTCCTGGGGACACTGAAGCTTTCTTT; CDR3aa: CASSPRLDRLLPGDTEAFF; v_gene: TRBV18; j_gene: TRBJ1-1; d_gene: -; abundance: -
CDR3nt: TGTGCCAGCAGCTCGGGACAGGGAGAGAGTGGCTACACCTTC; CDR3aa: CASSSGQGESGYTF; v_gene: TRBV7-6; j_gene: TRBJ1-2; d_gene: TRBD1; abundance: -
CDR3nt: TGTGCCAGCAGCATAACCGGGACTAGCGGCACAGATACGCAGTATTTT; CDR3aa: CASSITGTSGTDTQYF; v_gene: TRBV7-9; j_gene: TRBJ2-3; d_gene: TRBD2; abundance: -
CDR3nt: TGTGCCAGCAGCTCCCAGGGGGTCCCCGGGGAGCTGTTTTTT; CDR3aa: CASSSQGVPGELFF; v_gene: TRBV5-4; j_gene: TRBJ2-2; d_gene: TRBD1; abundance: once
CDR3nt: TGTGCCTGGGACCACAGGACAGGGTTCAGCGGCTACACCTTC; CDR3aa: CAWDHRTGFSGYTF; v_gene: TRBV30; j_gene: TRBJ1-2; d_gene: TRBD1; abundance: -
CDR3nt: TGCGCCAGCAGCCGGAGGGCTGGGGCCAACGTCCTGACTTTC; CDR3aa: CASSRRAGANVLTF; v_gene: TRBV5-1; j_gene: TRBJ2-6; d_gene: -; abundance: -
CDR3nt: TGCGCCAGCAGCACCGGACAGGACACTGAAGCTTTCTTT; CDR3aa: CASSTGQDTEAFF; v_gene: TRBV5-1; j_gene: TRBJ1-1; d_gene: TRBD1; abundance: few
CDR3nt: TGTGCCAGCAGCTTAGGCACTGCCTTCGAGCAGTACTTC; CDR3aa: CASSLGTAFEQYF; v_gene: TRBV11-2; j_gene: TRBJ2-7; d_gene: -; abundance: once
CDR3nt: TGTGCCAGCAGCGCTACGGGGGGGCCAAATGAGCAGTTCTTC; CDR3aa: CASSATGGPNEQFF; v_gene: TRBV5-4; j_gene: TRBJ2-1; d_gene: TRBD2; abundance: -
CDR3nt: TGTGCCAGCAGTTTCGCTAGCGGGGGAAGGTCCTACGAGCAGTACTTC; CDR3aa: CASSFASGGRSYEQYF; v_gene: TRBV28; j_gene: TRBJ2-7; d_gene: TRBD2; abundance: -
CDR3nt: TGTGCCAGCTCACCACCTGGGACAGGGAGAGATCAGCCCCAGCATTTT; CDR3aa: CASSPPGTGRDQPQHF; v_gene: TRBV18; j_gene: TRBJ1-5; d_gene: TRBD1; abundance: -
CDR3nt: TGTGCCAGCAGTTATAGTAGTGACGGGGGGAACACTGAAGCTTTCTTT; CDR3aa: CASSYSSDGGNTEAFF; v_gene: TRBV6-6; j_gene: TRBJ1-1; d_gene: -; abundance: few
CDR3nt: TGTGCCACCAGCAGCCGGGGAGGAAACTATGGCTACACCTTC; CDR3aa: CATSSRGGNYGYTF; v_gene: TRBV15; j_gene: TRBJ1-2; d_gene: -; abundance: once
CDR3nt: TGTGCCAGCAGCTCATGGACAGCTAACTATGGCTACACCTTC; CDR3aa: CASSSWTANYGYTF; v_gene: TRBV5-4; j_gene: TRBJ1-2; d_gene: -; abundance: -
CDR3nt: TGTGCCACCCAGGACACAACTAATGAAAAACTGTTTTTT; CDR3aa: CATQDTTNEKLFF; v_gene: TRBV24-1; j_gene: TRBJ1-4; d_gene: -; abundance: -
CDR3nt: TGTGCCAGCAGCTTCCTCCCAGGGGACACTGAAGCTTTCTTT; CDR3aa: CASSFLPGDTEAFF; v_gene: TRBV5-5; j_gene: TRBJ1-1; d_gene: -; abundance: few
CDR3nt: TGCGCCAGCAGCTTGTATCCAGCAACTAATGAAAAACTGTTTTTT; CDR3aa: CASSLYPATNEKLFF; v_gene: TRBV5-1; j_gene: TRBJ1-4; d_gene: -; abundance: -
CDR3nt: TGTGCCAGCAGCACCGGGACAGGGGTCACTGAAGCTTTCTTT; CDR3aa: CASSTGTGVTEAFF; v_gene: TRBV11-2; j_gene: TRBJ1-1; d_gene: TRBD1; abundance: once
CDR3nt: TGTGCCAGCAGCTTGGCCGCGGGCTCGGGGAATCAGCCCCAGCATTTT; CDR3aa: CASSLAAGSGNQPQHF; v_gene: TRBV5-6; j_gene: TRBJ1-5; d_gene: -; abundance: -
CDR3nt: TGTGCCATCAGTGAAGGGGCGGCCTACGAGCAGTACTTC; CDR3aa: CAISEGAAYEQYF; v_gene: TRBV10-3; j_gene: TRBJ2-7; d_gene: -; abundance: -
CDR3nt: TGTGCCAGCAGCGGCCGACAGGCTCTCCCTAAGCTGTTTTTT; CDR3aa: CASSGRQALPKLFF; v_gene: TRBV25-1; j_gene: TRBJ2-2; d_gene: -; abundance: -
CDR3nt: TGTGCCACCACCTCCTCTGAGGGGCGGGGGGATACGCAGTATTTT; CDR3aa: CATTSSEGRGDTQYF; v_gene: TRBV24-1; j_gene: TRBJ2-3; d_gene: TRBD2; abundance: -
CDR3nt: TGTGCCAGCAGCTTCTTAAATGAGCAGTTCTTC; CDR3aa: CASSFLNEQFF; v_gene: TRBV7-9; j_gene: TRBJ2-1; d_gene: -; abundance: few
CDR3nt: TGCGCCAGCAAGATCGGTACAGGGAACACTGAAGCTTTCTTT; CDR3aa: CASKIGTGNTEAFF; v_gene: TRBV5-1; j_gene: TRBJ1-1; d_gene: -; abundance: -
CDR3nt: TGCGCCAGCAGCATCGAGGGGGCGCGTGAAAAACTGTTTTTT; CDR3aa: CASSIEGAREKLFF; v_gene: TRBV5-1; j_gene: TRBJ1-4; d_gene: TRBD1; abundance: -
CDR3nt: TGTGCCAGCAGCTTCCAGGTGAACACTGAAGCTTTCTTT; CDR3aa: CASSFQVNTEAFF; v_gene: TRBV5-6; j_gene: TRBJ1-1; d_gene: -; abundance: -
CDR3nt: TGTGCCAGCAGCCGGACAGGGACGTCCTACAATGAGCAGTTCTTC; CDR3aa: CASSRTGTSYNEQFF; v_gene: TRBV9; j_gene: TRBJ2-1; d_gene: TRBD1; abundance: -
CDR3nt: TGTGCCAGCAGCTTAGCGGCAGGTTCTGGCTACACCTTC; CDR3aa: CASSLAAGSGYTF; v_gene: TRBV7-9; j_gene: TRBJ1-2; d_gene: -; abundance: -
CDR3nt: TGTGCCAGCAACCCACAGGGGCGGTGGGTTAACACTGAAGCTTTCTTT; CDR3aa: CASNPQGRWVNTEAFF; v_gene: TRBV7-8; j_gene: TRBJ1-1; d_gene: TRBD1; abundance: -
CDR3nt: TGTGCCAGCAGTGAAGCAGGGAGGGGAAACACCATATATTTT; CDR3aa: CASSEAGRGNTIYF; v_gene: TRBV2; j_gene: TRBJ1-3; d_gene: -; abundance: -
CDR3nt: TGCAGCGTTGAAGGCGAGCGGGGGCCCTTCTCCTACGAGCAGTACTTC; CDR3aa: CSVEGERGPFSYEQYF; v_gene: TRBV29-1; j_gene: TRBJ2-7; d_gene: TRBD2; abundance: -
CDR3nt: TGTGCCAGCAATACTCGGGGGTTGGACACTGAAGCTTTCTTT; CDR3aa: CASNTRGLDTEAFF; v_gene: TRBV6-5; j_gene: TRBJ1-1; d_gene: -; abundance: -
CDR3nt: TGTGCCTGGAGTGTAAAGGGGGTTTACAATGAGCAGTTCTTC; CDR3aa: CAWSVKGVYNEQFF; v_gene: TRBV30; j_gene: TRBJ2-1; d_gene: -; abundance: once
CDR3nt: TGTGCCAGTAGCCGACTCGGACAGGGCGACACCATATATTTT; CDR3aa: CASSRLGQGDTIYF; v_gene: TRBV19; j_gene: TRBJ1-3; d_gene: TRBD1; abundance: -
CDR3nt: TGTGCCAGTAGTATAGGTCGAGGCAGAGTGAACACTGAAGCTTTCTTT; CDR3aa: CASSIGRGRVNTEAFF; v_gene: TRBV19; j_gene: TRBJ1-1; d_gene: -; abundance: -
CDR3nt: TGTGCCAGCAGCCGGGACAGGAACTCCTACGAGCAGTACTTC; CDR3aa: CASSRDRNSYEQYF; v_gene: TRBV7-2; j_gene: TRBJ2-7; d_gene: TRBD1; abundance: -
CDR3nt: TGTGCCAGCAGCCAAGCAGGACTAGCGGGGAATGAGCAGTTCTTC; CDR3aa: CASSQAGLAGNEQFF; v_gene: TRBV4-2; j_gene: TRBJ2-1; d_gene: TRBD2; abundance: -
CDR3nt: TGCGCCAGCAGCTTGGTCTTCGGACAGGCGAACACCGGGGAGCTGTTTTTT; CDR3aa: CASSLVFGQANTGELFF; v_gene: TRBV5-1; j_gene: TRBJ2-2; d_gene: TRBD1; abundance: -
CDR3nt: TGTGCCAGCGCTGGCCGCTCCTACGAGCAGTACTTC; CDR3aa: CASAGRSYEQYF; v_gene: TRBV7-9; j_gene: TRBJ2-7; d_gene: -; abundance: few
CDR3nt: TGTGCCAGTAGTCCCCCGAGGAATGCGGGGAACGGCCTGACTTTC; CDR3aa: CASSPPRNAGNGLTF; v_gene: TRBV19; j_gene: TRBJ2-6; d_gene: -; abundance: once